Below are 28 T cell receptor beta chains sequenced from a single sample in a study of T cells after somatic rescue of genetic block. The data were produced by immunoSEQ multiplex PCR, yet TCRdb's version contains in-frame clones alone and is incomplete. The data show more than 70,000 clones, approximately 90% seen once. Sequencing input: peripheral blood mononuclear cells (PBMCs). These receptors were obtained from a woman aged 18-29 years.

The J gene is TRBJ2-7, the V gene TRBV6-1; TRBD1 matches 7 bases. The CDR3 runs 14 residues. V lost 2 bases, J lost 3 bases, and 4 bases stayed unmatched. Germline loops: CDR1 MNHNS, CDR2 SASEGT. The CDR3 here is CASSELAGGYEQYF. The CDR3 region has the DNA TGTGCCAGCAGTGAACTGGCAGGGGGCTACGAGCAGTACTTC.

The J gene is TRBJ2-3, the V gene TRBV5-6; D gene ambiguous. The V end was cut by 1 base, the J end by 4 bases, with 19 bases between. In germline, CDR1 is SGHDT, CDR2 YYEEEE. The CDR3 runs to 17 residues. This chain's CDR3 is CASSLWRTTITADTQYF. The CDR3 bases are TGTGCCAGCAGCTTGTGGCGGACCACTATTACGGCAGATACGCAGTATTTT.

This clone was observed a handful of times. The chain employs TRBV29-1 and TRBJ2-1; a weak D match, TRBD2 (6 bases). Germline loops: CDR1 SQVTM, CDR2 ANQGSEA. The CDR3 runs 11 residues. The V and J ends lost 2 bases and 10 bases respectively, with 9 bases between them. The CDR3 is CSVEWGGEQFF. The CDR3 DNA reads TGCAGCGTTGAATGGGGAGGAGAGCAGTTCTTC.

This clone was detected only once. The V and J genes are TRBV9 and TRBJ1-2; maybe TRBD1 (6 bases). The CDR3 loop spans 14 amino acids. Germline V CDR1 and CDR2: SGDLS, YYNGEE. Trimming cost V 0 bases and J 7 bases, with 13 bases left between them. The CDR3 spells CASSVGVGASGYTF. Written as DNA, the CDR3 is TGTGCCAGCAGCGTAGGGGTGGGGGCTAGTGGCTACACCTTC.

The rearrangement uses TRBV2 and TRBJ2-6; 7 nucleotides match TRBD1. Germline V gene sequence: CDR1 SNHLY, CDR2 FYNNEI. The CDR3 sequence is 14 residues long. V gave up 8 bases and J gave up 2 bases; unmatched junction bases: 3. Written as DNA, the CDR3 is TGTGCCAGCGCTGACAGGGCTGGGGCCAACGTCCTGACTTTC. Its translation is CASADRAGANVLTF.

The CDR3 DNA reads TGCGCCAGCAGCCTGACGGGCGGCCTTGCAACTAATGAAAAACTGTTTTTT. It encodes CASSLTGGLATNEKLFF. The rearrangement links TRBV4-3 to TRBJ1-4; unclear D gene. CDR1 is LGHNA and CDR2 is YSLEER in the germline V gene. Trimming pared 4 bases from V and 0 bases from J, leaving 15 bases between. The CDR3 consists of 17 residues.

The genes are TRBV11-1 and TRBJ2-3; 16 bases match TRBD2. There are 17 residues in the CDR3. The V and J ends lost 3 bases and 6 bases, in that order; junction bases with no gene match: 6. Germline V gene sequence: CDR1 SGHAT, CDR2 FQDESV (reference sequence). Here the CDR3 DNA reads TGTGCCAGCAGCTTGGGACTAGCGGGAGGGTGGGAGGATACGCAGTATTTT. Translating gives CASSLGLAGGWEDTQYF.

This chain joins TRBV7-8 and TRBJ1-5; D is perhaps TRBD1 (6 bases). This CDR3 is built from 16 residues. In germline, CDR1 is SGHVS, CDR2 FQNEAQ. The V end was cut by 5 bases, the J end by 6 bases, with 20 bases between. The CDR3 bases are TGTGCCAGCAGCCCCCGGGGGCGGGGGGCGCCTCAGCCCCAGCATTTT. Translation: CASSPRGRGAPQPQHF.

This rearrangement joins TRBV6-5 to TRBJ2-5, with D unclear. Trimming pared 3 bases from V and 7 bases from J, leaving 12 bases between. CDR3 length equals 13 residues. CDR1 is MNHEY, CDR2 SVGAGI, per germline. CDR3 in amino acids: CASSYSPSGTQYF. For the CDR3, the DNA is TGTGCCAGCAGTTATTCCCCGTCGGGGACCCAGTACTTC.

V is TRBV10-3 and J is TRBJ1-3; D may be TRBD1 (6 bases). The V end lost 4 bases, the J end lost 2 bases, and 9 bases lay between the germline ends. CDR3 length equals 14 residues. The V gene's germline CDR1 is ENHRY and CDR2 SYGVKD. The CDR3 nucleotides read TGTGCCATCAGTGCTGCAGGGGCTGGAAACACCATATATTTT. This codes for CAISAAGAGNTIYF.

CDR3 region: CASSQDRDFFTDTQYF. DNA of the CDR3: TGCGCCAGCAGCCAAGACCGGGACTTCTTCACAGATACGCAGTATTTT. The J gene is TRBJ2-3, the V gene TRBV4-1, with D possibly matching TRBD2 (6 bases). CDR3 size: 16 residues. Trimming removed 0 bases at V and 2 bases at J, with 12 bases between. Germline CDR1 reads MGHRA; CDR2 reads YSYEKL.

The CDR3 DNA reads TGTGCCAGTAGTATAAGAGGGGTCGACCCCTACGAGCAGTACTTC. Translation: CASSIRGVDPYEQYF. This chain joins TRBV19 and TRBJ2-7; perhaps D is TRBD1 or TRBD2 (5 bases each). V gave up 2 bases and J gave up 2 bases, with 13 bases separating them. Germline values: CDR1 LNHDA, CDR2 SQIVND (reference sequence). The CDR3 length is 15 residues.

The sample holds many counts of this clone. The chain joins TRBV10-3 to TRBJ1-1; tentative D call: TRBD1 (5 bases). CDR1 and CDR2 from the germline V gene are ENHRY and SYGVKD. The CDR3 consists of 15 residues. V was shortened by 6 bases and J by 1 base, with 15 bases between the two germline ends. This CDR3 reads CAISAQMGGNTEAFF. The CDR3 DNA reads TGTGCCATCAGCGCACAGATGGGGGGGAACACTGAAGCTTTCTTT.

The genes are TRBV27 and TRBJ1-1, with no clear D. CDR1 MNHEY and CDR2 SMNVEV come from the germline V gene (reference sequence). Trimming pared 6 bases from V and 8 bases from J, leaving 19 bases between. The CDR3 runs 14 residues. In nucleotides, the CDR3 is TGTGCCAGCAGCTGGAATCGAGGTCCGCTGGAAGCTTTCTTT. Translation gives CASSWNRGPLEAFF.

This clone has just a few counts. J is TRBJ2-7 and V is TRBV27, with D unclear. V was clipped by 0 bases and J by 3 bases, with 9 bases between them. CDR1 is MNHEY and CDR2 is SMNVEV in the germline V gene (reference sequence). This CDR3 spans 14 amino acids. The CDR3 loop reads CASSLSRSNYEQYF. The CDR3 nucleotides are TGTGCCAGCAGTTTATCTAGGTCGAACTACGAGCAGTACTTC.

CDR3 nucleotides: TGTGCCAGCAGCTTAGTCCCCGGGAAACAAGAGACCCAGTACTTC. Translated, it gives CASSLVPGKQETQYF. J is TRBJ2-5 and V is TRBV7-6; TRBD2 might be the D (5 bases). This CDR3 has 15 residues. The V end lost 1 base, the J end lost 2 bases, and 11 bases lay between the germline ends. CDR1 is SGHVS and CDR2 is FNYEAQ in the germline V gene. Based on the CDR3 plus reference TRBV7-6 and TRBJ2-5, the full variable domain is GAGVSQSPRYKVTKRGQDVALRCDPISGHVSLYWYRQALGQGPEFLTYFNYEAQQDKSGLPNDRFSAERPEGSISTLTIQRTEQRDSAMYRCASSLVPGKQETQYFGPGTRLLVL.

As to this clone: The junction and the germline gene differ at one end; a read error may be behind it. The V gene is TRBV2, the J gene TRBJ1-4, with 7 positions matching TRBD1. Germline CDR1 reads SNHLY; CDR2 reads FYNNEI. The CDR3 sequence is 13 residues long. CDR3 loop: CASRGNRGEKLFF. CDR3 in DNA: TGTGCAAGCAGGGGGAACCGGGGGGAAAAACTGTTTTTT.

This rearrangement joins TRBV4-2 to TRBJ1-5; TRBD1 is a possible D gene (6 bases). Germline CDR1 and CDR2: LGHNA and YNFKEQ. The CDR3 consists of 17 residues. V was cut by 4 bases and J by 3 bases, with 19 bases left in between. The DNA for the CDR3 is TGTGCCAGCAGCCTCGATTCTTCCGGGACAAACAATCAGCCCCAGCATTTT. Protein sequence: CASSLDSSGTNNQPQHF.

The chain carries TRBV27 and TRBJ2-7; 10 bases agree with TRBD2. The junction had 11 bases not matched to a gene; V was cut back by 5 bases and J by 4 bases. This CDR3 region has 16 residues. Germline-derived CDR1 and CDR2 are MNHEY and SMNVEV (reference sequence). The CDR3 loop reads CASSGGEREGSYEQYF. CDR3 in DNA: TGTGCCAGCAGTGGGGGTGAGCGGGAGGGATCTTACGAGCAGTACTTC.

Written as DNA, the CDR3 is TGTGCCAGTAGTAGACGGACAAGGGAAGAGACCCAGTACTTC. Protein: CASSRRTREETQYF. The chain joins TRBV19 to TRBJ2-5; tentative D call: TRBD1 (5 bases). V lost 4 bases, J lost 3 bases, and 12 bases lay in between. The CDR3 length is 14 residues. Per the germline V gene, CDR1 is LNHDA and CDR2 is SQIVND (reference sequence).

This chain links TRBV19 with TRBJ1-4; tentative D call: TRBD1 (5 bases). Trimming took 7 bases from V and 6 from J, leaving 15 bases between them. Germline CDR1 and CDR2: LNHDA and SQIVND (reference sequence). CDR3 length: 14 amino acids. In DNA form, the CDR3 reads TGTGCCAGTACCTCCGGGACGCAGGATGAAAAACTGTTTTTT. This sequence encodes CASTSGTQDEKLFF.

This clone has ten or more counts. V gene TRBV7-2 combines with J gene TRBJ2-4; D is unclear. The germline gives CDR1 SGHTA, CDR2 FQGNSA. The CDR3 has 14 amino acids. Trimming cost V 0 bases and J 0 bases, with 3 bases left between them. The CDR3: CASSLAGAKNIQYF. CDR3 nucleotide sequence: TGTGCCAGCAGCTTAGCGGGAGCCAAAAACATTCAGTACTTC.

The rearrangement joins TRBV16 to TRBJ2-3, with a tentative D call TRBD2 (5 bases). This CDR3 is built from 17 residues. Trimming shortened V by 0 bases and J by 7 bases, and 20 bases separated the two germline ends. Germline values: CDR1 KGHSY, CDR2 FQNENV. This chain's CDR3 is CASSQSVEGKKVNTQYF. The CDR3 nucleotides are TGTGCCAGCAGCCAATCGGTCGAGGGAAAGAAGGTAAATACGCAGTATTTT.

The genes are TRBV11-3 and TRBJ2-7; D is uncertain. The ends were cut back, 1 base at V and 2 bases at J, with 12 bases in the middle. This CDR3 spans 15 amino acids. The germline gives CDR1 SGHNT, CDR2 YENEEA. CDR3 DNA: TGTGCCAGCAGCTTAGGTACGGAGTGGGCCTACGAGCAGTACTTC. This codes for CASSLGTEWAYEQYF.

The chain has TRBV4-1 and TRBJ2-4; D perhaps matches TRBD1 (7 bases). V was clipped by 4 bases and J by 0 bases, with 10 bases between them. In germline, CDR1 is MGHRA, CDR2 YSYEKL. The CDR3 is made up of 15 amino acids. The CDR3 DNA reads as TGCGCCAGCAGCCCAGGGGGGCTAGCCAAAAACATTCAGTACTTC. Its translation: CASSPGGLAKNIQYF.

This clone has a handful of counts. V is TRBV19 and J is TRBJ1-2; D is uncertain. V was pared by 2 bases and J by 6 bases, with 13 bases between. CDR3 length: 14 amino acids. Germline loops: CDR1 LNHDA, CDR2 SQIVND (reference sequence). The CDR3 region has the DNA TGTGCCAGTAGTATATTAGCAGGAATCGATGGCTACACCTTC. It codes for CASSILAGIDGYTF.

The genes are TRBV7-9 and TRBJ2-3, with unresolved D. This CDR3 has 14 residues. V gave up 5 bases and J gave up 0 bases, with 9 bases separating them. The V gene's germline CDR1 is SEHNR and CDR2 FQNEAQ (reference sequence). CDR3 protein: CASSPRRSTDTQYF. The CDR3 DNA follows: TGTGCCAGCAGCCCCCGGCGGAGCACAGATACGCAGTATTTT. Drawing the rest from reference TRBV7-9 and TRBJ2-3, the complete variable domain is DTGVSQNPRHKITKRGQNVTFRCDPISEHNRLYWYRQTLGQGPEFLTYFQNEAQLEKSRLLSDRFSAERPKGSFSTLEIQRTEQGDSAMYLCASSPRRSTDTQYFGPGTRLTVL.

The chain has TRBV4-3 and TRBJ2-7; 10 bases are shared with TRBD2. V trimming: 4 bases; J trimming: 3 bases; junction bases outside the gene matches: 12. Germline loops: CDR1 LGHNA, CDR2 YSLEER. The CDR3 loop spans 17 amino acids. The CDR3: CASSRHPTSGTHYEQYF. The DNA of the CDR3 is TGCGCCAGCAGCCGCCACCCCACTAGCGGGACCCACTACGAGCAGTACTTC.